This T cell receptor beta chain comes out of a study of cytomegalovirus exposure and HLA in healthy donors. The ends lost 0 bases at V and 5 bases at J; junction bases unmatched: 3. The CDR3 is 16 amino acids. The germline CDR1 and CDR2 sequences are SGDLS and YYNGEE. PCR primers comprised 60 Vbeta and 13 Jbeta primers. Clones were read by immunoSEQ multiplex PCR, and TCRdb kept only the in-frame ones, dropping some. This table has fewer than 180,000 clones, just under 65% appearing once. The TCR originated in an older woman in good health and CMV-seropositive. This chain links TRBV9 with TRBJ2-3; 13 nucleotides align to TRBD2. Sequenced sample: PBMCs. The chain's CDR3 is CASSVATSGRGDTQYF. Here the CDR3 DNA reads TGTGCCAGCAGCGTAGCAACTAGCGGGAGGGGAGATACGCAGTATTTT.